The text below deals with one T cell receptor beta chain. Its specificity is not known. This sample is part of a study of cytotoxic CD8 clonotypes in ibrutinib-treated CLL. The intended depth for sequencing was 1 in 200,000 to 1 in 1 million T cells. Only in-frame clones appear in the TCRdb table, and some are missing; sequencing was by immunoSEQ multiplex PCR. The sample carries around 140,000 clones, approximately 80% recorded once. Broader study findings: Contraction or stability on treatment characterized the public clonotypes, which were uncommon. Baseline clonality, higher than in age-matched healthy donors, tracked circulating CD8+ T-cell counts.

Germline CDR1 is GTSNPN and CDR2 is SVGIG (reference sequence). The CDR3 runs to 16 residues. V was cut by 0 bases and J by 7 bases, with 19 bases left in between. The chain recombines TRBV30 with TRBJ2-1, with a weak D call TRBD1 (6 bases). The sample in question was PBMCs, obtained after 36 months of ibrutinib treatment. This clonotype was sampled from a human donor with chronic lymphocytic leukemia. In DNA, the CDR3 is TGTGCCTGGAGTGTACTGGGGACATCTTCTAGGAATGAGCAGTTCTTC. Translated, it gives CAWSVLGTSSRNEQFF.